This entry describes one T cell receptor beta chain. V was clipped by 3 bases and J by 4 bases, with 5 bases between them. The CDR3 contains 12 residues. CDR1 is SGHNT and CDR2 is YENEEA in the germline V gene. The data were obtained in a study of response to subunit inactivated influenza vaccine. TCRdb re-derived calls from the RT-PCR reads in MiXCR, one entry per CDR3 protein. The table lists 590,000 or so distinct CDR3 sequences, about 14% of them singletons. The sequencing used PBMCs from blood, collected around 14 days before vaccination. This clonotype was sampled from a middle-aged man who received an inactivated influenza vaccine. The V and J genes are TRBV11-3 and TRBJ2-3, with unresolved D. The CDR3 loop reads CASSFTSDTQYF. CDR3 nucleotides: TGTGCCAGCAGCTTTACGTCAGATACGCAGTATTTT.